Shown below are 7 T cell receptor beta chains from a single sample sequenced in a study of blood T cells in healthy people across ages. A second PCR of about 7 to 12 cycles used a sample-barcoded 5' primer and a J-beta primer mix. TCRdb fed the 5' RACE reads into MiXCR, producing one record per CDR3 protein. This sample has 790,000 or so distinct CDR3 sequences; roughly three fifths occur once, and the top ten carry roughly 24%. Specimen: blood. All receptors derive from a man between 40 and 49 years old in good health.

The chain carries TRBV27 and TRBJ2-7; the match to TRBD2 covers 16 bases. Germline V CDR1 and CDR2: MNHEY, SMNVEV (reference sequence). J was trimmed by 3 bases and V by 5 bases; bases with no gene match: 16. The CDR3 runs to 20 residues. The CDR3 region has the DNA TGTGCCAGCAGTCCATTTGGGACTAGCGGGGGGGCTTTTCCCTACTACGAGCAGTACTTC. It encodes CASSPFGTSGGAFPYYEQYF.

This clonotype has just a few counts. The chain employs TRBV9 and TRBJ2-7; D unclear. Germline loops: CDR1 SGDLS, CDR2 YYNGEE. Trimming shortened V by 0 bases and J by 0 bases, and 10 bases separated the two germline ends. The CDR3 is 15 residues long. The CDR3: CASSVGGEPSYEQYF. The CDR3 DNA reads as TGTGCCAGCAGCGTAGGTGGAGAACCCTCCTACGAGCAGTACTTC.

V usage is TRBV7-9 and J usage is TRBJ1-5; 7 bases fit TRBD1. Unmatched junction bases numbered 6, after V lost 0 bases and J lost 7 bases. Germline V gene data show CDR1 as SEHNR and CDR2 as FQNEAQ (reference sequence). This CDR3 is built from 15 residues. The CDR3 DNA sequence: TGTGCCAGCAGCTTAGCCGACAGGGAGGGACAGCCCCAGCATTTT. This gives the protein CASSLADREGQPQHF. The variable domain in full, completed from reference TRBV7-9 and TRBJ1-5, reads DTGVSQNPRHKITKRGQNVTFRCDPISEHNRLYWYRQTLGQGPEFLTYFQNEAQLEKSRLLSDRFSAERPKGSFSTLEIQRTEQGDSAMYLCASSLADREGQPQHFGDGTRLSIL.

The chain carries TRBV6-1 and TRBJ2-2; 8 bases fit TRBD1. The J segment lost 3 bases and the V segment lost 3 bases, leaving 15 bases of the junction unmatched. The CDR3 has 19 amino acids. The V gene's germline CDR1 is MNHNS and CDR2 SASEGT. This chain's CDR3 is CASSESGQVFKRHTGELFF. CDR3 sequence (DNA): TGTGCCAGCAGTGAGTCGGGACAGGTGTTCAAAAGGCACACCGGGGAGCTGTTTTTT.

The chain links TRBV10-3 to TRBJ1-2, with 11 bases fitting TRBD1. V was clipped by 5 bases and J by 6 bases; unmatched bases: 2. The CDR3 runs to 13 residues. Germline V gives CDR1 ENHRY, CDR2 SYGVKD. The CDR3 DNA follows: TGTGCCATCAGTACGGGACAGGGGGATGGCTACACCTTC. Translated: CAISTGQGDGYTF.

This clonotype was counted only a few times. V gene TRBV7-2 combines with J gene TRBJ2-7; the match to TRBD2 covers 7 bases. Germline CDR1 is SGHTA and CDR2 is FQGNSA. V gave up 2 bases and J gave up 2 bases; unmatched junction bases: 9. CDR3 length: 16 amino acids. Here the CDR3 DNA reads TGTGCCAGCAGCTTACGTCGGAGCGGGACCGCCTACGAGCAGTACTTC. Translating it yields CASSLRRSGTAYEQYF.

As DNA, the CDR3 is TGTGCCAGCAAATTTCAGGGGGGTAACTATGGCTACACCTTC. Translating gives CASKFQGGNYGYTF. The chain joins TRBV27 to TRBJ1-2; 7 nucleotides align to TRBD1. The V gene end was trimmed by 7 bases and the J gene end by 1 base; junction bases not matched to a gene: 6. Germline lookup yields CDR1 MNHEY and CDR2 SMNVEV (reference sequence). The CDR3 covers 14 residues.